The TCR beta chain under discussion was sequenced for a study of T cells after yellow fever vaccination. In the study overall: Some fractions had low cell numbers, and these were prepared with SMART-Seq v4 Ultra Low Input.

About this clonotype: Its antigen is still unknown.

Study-wide points: The secondary response was weaker, and its peak arrived faster, on day 5 versus 15. Contaminating bulk clonotypes could be abundant in FACS-sorted repertoires.

Template switching by 5'RACE produced TCR cDNA, adding a universal primer site and UMIs. TCRdb called the 5' RACE reads again in MiXCR, with one record for every CDR3 protein. This sample yields about 160,000 distinct CDR3 sequences, of which under 7.5% are seen a single time; roughly 2.5% belongs to the top ten. This CDR3 region has 15 residues. CDR1 and CDR2 from the germline V gene are ENHRY and SYGVKD. Trimming pared 7 bases from V and 2 bases from J, leaving 16 bases between. The gene calls are TRBV10-3 and TRBJ2-3; D might be TRBD1 (5 bases). The source is a man younger than 35 who received the YFV17D yellow fever vaccine. Material: CD4+ T cells sorted from PBMCs, obtained roughly 5 days after the first yellow fever vaccination. CDR3 sequence: CAITQGVGITDTQYF. The CDR3 nucleotides are TGTGCCATCACCCAGGGTGTAGGGATCACAGATACGCAGTATTTT.